The 10 T cell receptor beta chains in this list originate from one sample, sequenced in a study of blood T cell repertoires in COVID-19. Profiled with immunoSEQ multiplex PCR; TCRdb holds only in-frame clones, not every one. This sample has over 50,000 clones, with around 90% found just once. Sequencing was performed on peripheral blood. These TCRs come from a human donor in a cohort sampled during active COVID-19.

The chain joins TRBV28 to TRBJ1-2; possibly TRBD1 for D (6 bases). Germline V gene data show CDR1 as MDHEN and CDR2 as SYDVKM. V was shortened by 6 bases and J by 7 bases, with 15 bases between the two germline ends. This CDR3 comprises 13 residues. CDR3: CASRTNRVIGYTF. The CDR3 bases are TGTGCCAGCAGGACCAACAGGGTTATTGGCTACACCTTC.

This rearrangement joins TRBV7-6 to TRBJ2-5, with 10 bases aligning to TRBD1. CDR3 length: 14 amino acids. The germline V gene has CDR1 SGHVS and CDR2 FNYEAQ. J was trimmed by 6 bases and V by 5 bases; bases with no gene match: 6. This CDR3 is CASSLGDRGQTQYF. The CDR3 coding sequence is TGTGCCAGCAGCCTGGGGGACAGGGGACAGACCCAGTACTTC. Using reference TRBV7-6 and TRBJ2-5 for the parts outside the CDR3, the full variable domain is GAGVSQSPRYKVTKRGQDVALRCDPISGHVSLYWYRQALGQGPEFLTYFNYEAQQDKSGLPNDRFSAERPEGSISTLTIQRTEQRDSAMYRCASSLGDRGQTQYFGPGTRLLVL.

The rearrangement uses TRBV30 and TRBJ1-1; possibly TRBD1 for D (6 bases). The germline gives CDR1 GTSNPN, CDR2 SVGIG (reference sequence). CDR3 length: 15 residues. Trimming took 3 bases from V and 3 from J, leaving 17 bases between them. CDR3 loop: CAWSERAGAHTEAFF. For the CDR3, the DNA is TGTGCCTGGAGCGAAAGAGCGGGGGCGCACACTGAAGCTTTCTTT. Full variable domain (rest looked up from reference TRBV30 and TRBJ1-1): SQTIHQWPATLVQPVGSPLSLECTVEGTSNPNLYWYRQAAGRGLQLLFYSVGIGQISSEVPQNLSASRPQDRQFILSSKKLLLSDSGFYLCAWSERAGAHTEAFFGQGTRLTVV.

This chain uses TRBV11-2 with TRBJ2-5; D may be TRBD1 (6 bases). The CDR3 consists of 12 residues. Germline CDR1 SGHAT, CDR2 FQNNGV. V lost 3 bases to trimming and J lost 12 bases, with 14 bases between them. The CDR3 loop is CASSFTGNNEYF. CDR3 bases: TGTGCCAGCAGCTTTACAGGGAACAATGAGTACTTC.

The J gene is TRBJ2-7, the V gene TRBV19, with D maybe TRBD1 (6 bases). V shed 6 bases and J shed 0 bases, with 12 bases lying between them. The CDR3 has 14 residues. CDR1 and CDR2 from the germline V gene are LNHDA and SQIVND (reference sequence). Written as DNA, the CDR3 is TGTGCCAGTAGAACCGACAGGAGCTCCTACGAGCAGTACTTC. This gives the protein CASRTDRSSYEQYF.

This clone was counted a single time. This chain connects TRBV28 to TRBJ1-2; D unclear. CDR3 length: 14 residues. Germline CDR1 MDHEN, CDR2 SYDVKM. The V and J ends lost 2 bases and 0 bases respectively, with 7 bases between them. The DNA for the CDR3 is TGTGCCAGCAGTTTACCTGGGCCTAACTATGGCTACACCTTC. It is translated as CASSLPGPNYGYTF.

This chain connects TRBV20-1 to TRBJ1-6; D gene uncertain. CDR3 length: 13 amino acids. Germline-derived CDR1 and CDR2 are DFQATT and SNEGSKA (reference sequence). V gave up 6 bases and J gave up 6 bases, with 12 bases separating them. The CDR3 bases are TGCAGTGCCAGTCTAGAGGGTAATTCACCCCTCCACTTT. It codes for CSASLEGNSPLHF.

There are a few counts of this clone. The V and J genes are TRBV7-6 and TRBJ2-2, with D possibly matching TRBD2 (5 bases). Germline CDR1 and CDR2: SGHVS and FNYEAQ. There are 13 residues in the CDR3. The ends were cut back, 5 bases at V and 8 bases at J, with 12 bases in the middle. The CDR3 region is CASSPLASGELFF. CDR3 sequence (DNA): TGTGCCAGCAGCCCCCTAGCCTCAGGGGAGCTGTTTTTT.

The chain carries TRBV6-5 and TRBJ1-3, with a weak D call TRBD1 (6 bases). The germline V gene encodes CDR1 MNHEY and CDR2 SVGAGI. CDR3 length equals 14 residues. Trimming left V 7 bases short and J 2 bases short, with 12 bases between. CDR3 sequence reads: CASIEGGAGNTIYF. CDR3 in DNA: TGTGCCAGCATCGAAGGGGGAGCTGGAAACACCATATATTTT.

This clone came up once. CDR3 in DNA: TGTGCCAGCAGTGACACAGGGGGTGGAAAACTGTTTTTT. Translating gives CASSDTGGGKLFF. This chain uses TRBV6-1 with TRBJ1-4; 8 bases agree with TRBD1. In germline, CDR1 is MNHNS, CDR2 SASEGT. The length of the CDR3 is 13 residues. The junction had 4 bases not matched to a gene; V was cut back by 3 bases and J by 10 bases.